This section outlines one T cell receptor beta chain sequence together with its context. The antigen is not known. This entry comes from a study of T cells in localized non-small cell lung cancer. The study's findings and limits: Peak T cell clonality was found in uninvolved adjacent lung, exceeding tumor. Owing to sequencing of a solitary tumor region, heterogeneity cannot be discounted. Increased T cell density in blood showed an association with longer overall survival. Median detection of top 100 tumor clones in adjacent lung was about 52 clones.

Profiled with immunoSEQ multiplex PCR; TCRdb holds only in-frame clones, not every one. The sample has under 6,000 clones; 80% to 90% are singletons. The CDR3 totals 15 residues. This clonotype was obtained from a female donor of 60 years or more with stage II lung adenocarcinoma. The chain is built from TRBV23-1 and TRBJ1-3; D is possibly TRBD1 (5 bases). TRBV23-1 is treated as an ORF (open reading frame) with a function not yet certain. The sequencing used peripheral blood mononuclear cells, collected before any cancer treatment. The CDR3 is CATPRGAVGGNTIYF. The CDR3 bases are TGCGCTACCCCCCGTGGGGCAGTTGGGGGAAACACCATATATTTT.